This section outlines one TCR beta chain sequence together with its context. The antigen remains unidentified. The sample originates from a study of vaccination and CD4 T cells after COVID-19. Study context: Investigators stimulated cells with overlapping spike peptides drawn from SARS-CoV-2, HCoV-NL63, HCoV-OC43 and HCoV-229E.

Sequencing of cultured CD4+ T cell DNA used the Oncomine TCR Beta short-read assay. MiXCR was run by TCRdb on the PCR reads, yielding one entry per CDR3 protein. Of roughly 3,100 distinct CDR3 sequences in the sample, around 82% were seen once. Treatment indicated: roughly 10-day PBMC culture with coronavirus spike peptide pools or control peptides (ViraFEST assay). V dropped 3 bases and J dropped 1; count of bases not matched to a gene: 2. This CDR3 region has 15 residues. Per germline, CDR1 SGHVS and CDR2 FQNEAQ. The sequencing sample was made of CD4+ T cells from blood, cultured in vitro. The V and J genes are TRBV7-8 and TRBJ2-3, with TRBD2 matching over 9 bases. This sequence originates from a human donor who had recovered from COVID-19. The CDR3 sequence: CASSFSGGRTDTQYF. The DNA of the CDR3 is TGTGCCAGCAGCTTTAGCGGGGGCCGCACAGATACGCAGTATTTT.